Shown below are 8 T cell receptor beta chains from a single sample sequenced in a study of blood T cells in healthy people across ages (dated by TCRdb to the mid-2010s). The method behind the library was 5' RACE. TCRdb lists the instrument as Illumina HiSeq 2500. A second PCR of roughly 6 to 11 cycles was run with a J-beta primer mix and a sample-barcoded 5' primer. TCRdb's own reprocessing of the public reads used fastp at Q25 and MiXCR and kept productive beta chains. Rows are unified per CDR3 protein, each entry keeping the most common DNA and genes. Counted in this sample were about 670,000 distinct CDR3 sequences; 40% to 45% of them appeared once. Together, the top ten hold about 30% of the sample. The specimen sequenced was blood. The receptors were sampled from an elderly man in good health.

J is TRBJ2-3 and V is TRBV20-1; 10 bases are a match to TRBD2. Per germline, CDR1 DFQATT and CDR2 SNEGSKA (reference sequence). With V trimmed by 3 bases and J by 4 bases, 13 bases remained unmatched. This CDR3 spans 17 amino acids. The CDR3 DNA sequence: TGCAGTGCTAGTTCATTGCTAGCGGGAGTCGTAGCAGATACGCAGTATTTT. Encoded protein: CSASSLLAGVVADTQYF.

The chain's CDR3 is CSVDLGLGPQHF. The CDR3 bases are TGCAGCGTTGATTTAGGGCTAGGGCCCCAGCATTTT. The chain recombines TRBV29-1 with TRBJ1-5; D gene uncertain. V was shortened by 3 bases and J by 9 bases, with 12 bases between the two germline ends. CDR1 and CDR2 (germline): SQVTM, ANQGSEA. The CDR3 covers 12 residues.

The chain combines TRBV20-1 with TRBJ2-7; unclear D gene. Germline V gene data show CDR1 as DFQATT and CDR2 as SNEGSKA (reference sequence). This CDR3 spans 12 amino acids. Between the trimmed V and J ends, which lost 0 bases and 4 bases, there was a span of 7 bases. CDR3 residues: CSARDLYYEQYF. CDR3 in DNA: TGCAGTGCTAGAGATCTTTATTACGAGCAGTACTTC.

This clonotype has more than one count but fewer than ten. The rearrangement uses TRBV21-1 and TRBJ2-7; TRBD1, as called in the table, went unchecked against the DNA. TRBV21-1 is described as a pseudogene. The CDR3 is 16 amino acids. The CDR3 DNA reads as TGTGCCAGCAGCAAAGGGGCAGGGAATTCCACCTACGAGCAGTACTTC. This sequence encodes CASSKGAGNSTYEQYF.

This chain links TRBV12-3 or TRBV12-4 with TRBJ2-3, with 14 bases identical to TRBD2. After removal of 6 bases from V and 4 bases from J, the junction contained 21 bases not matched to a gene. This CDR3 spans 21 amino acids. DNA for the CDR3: TGTGCCAGCAGCGTCGTATCCGGGACTAGCGGGAGAAGGGTTACACCAGATACGCAGTATTTT. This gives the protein CASSVVSGTSGRRVTPDTQYF.

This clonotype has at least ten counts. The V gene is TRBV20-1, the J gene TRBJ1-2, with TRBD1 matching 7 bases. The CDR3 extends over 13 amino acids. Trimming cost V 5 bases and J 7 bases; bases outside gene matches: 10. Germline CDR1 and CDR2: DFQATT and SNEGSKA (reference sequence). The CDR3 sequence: CSAEEPTGVGYTF. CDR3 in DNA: TGCAGTGCTGAAGAACCCACAGGGGTTGGCTACACCTTC.

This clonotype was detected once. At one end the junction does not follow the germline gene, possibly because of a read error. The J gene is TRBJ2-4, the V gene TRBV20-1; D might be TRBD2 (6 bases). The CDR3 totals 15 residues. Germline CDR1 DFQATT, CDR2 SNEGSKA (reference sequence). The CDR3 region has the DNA TGCAGTGCTAGAGAGGGGATACTAGCCAAAAACAGTCAGTACTTC. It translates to CSAREGILAKNSQYF.

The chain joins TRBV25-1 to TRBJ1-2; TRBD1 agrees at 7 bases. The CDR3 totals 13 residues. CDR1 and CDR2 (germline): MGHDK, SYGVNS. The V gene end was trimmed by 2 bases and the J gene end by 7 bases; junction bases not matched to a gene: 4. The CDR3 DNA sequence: TGTGCCAGCAGTGAACGAGCAGGGGGTGGCTACACCTTC. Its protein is CASSERAGGGYTF.